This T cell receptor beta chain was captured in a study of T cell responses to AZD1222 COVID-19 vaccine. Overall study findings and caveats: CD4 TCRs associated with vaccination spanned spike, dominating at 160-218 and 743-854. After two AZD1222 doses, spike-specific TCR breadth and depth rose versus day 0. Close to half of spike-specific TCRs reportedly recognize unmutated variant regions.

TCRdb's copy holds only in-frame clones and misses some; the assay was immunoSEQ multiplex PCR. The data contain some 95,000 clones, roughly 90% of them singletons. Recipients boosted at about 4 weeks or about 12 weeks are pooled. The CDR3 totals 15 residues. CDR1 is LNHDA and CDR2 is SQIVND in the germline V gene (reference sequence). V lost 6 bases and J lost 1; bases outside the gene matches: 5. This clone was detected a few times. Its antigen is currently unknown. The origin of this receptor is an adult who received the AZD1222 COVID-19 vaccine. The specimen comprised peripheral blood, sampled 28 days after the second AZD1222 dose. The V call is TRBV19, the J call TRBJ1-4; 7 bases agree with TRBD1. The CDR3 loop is CASRGRTGTNEKLFF. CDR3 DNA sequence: TGTGCCAGTAGAGGCAGGACAGGAACTAATGAAAAACTGTTTTTT.